This T cell receptor beta chain was retrieved from a study of patients and donors after allogeneic stem cell transplantation. This clonotype has a count of ten or more. V trimming: 2 bases; J trimming: 6 bases; junction bases outside the gene matches: 12. The CDR3 contains 16 residues. Each CDR3 protein gets one entry after TCRdb re-called the RT-PCR reads with MiXCR. The sample lists some 960,000 distinct CDR3 sequences; over 15% were seen once. Sequenced input: blood, either unsorted or a sorted T cell fraction (not recorded which). This clonotype originated in a human donor who was either an allogeneic HSCT recipient or a stem cell or donor lymphocyte infusion donor (not recorded which). It is not recorded whose cells these are; they may come from a transplant donor. The rearrangement joins TRBV12-3 or TRBV12-4 to TRBJ2-5, with 7 bases fitting TRBD2. The CDR3 spells CASSLSGGRAKQTQYF. The DNA of the CDR3 is TGTGCCAGCAGTTTATCCGGCGGGAGAGCCAAACAGACCCAGTACTTC.